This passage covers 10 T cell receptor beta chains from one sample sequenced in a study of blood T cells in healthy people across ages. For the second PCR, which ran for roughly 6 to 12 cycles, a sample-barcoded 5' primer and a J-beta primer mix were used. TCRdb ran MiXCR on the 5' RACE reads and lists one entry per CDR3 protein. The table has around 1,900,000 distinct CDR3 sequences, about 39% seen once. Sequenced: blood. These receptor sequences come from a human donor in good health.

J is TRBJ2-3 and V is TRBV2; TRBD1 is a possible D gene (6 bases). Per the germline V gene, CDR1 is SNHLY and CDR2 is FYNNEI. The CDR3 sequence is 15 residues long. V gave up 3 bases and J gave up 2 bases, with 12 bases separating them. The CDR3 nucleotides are TGTGCCAGCAGTGACTGGCGGACAGCCACAGATACGCAGTATTTT. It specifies CASSDWRTATDTQYF.

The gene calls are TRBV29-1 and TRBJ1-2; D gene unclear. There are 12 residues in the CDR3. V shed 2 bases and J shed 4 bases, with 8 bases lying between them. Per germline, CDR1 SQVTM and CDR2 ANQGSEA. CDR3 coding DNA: TGCAGCGTTGAAACACCACCCTATGGCTACACCTTC. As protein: CSVETPPYGYTF.

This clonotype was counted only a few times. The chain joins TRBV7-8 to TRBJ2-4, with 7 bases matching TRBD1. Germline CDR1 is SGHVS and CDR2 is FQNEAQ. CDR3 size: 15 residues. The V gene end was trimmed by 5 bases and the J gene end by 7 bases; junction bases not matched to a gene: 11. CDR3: CASSAKPGTANIQYF. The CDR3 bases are TGTGCCAGCAGCGCAAAGCCAGGGACAGCGAACATTCAGTACTTC.

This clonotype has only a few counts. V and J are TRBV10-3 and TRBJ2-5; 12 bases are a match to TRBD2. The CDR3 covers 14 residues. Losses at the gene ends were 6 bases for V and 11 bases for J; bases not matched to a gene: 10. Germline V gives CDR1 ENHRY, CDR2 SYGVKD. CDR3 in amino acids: CAIREGLAGPYQYF. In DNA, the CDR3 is TGTGCCATCAGAGAAGGACTAGCGGGGCCCTATCAGTACTTC.

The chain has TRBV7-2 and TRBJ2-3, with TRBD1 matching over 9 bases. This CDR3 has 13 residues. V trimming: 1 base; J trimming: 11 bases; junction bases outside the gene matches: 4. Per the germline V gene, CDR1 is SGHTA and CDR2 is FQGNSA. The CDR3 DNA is TGTGCCAGCAGCTTAGGGGACAGGGCCAAGCAGTATTTT. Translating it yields CASSLGDRAKQYF.

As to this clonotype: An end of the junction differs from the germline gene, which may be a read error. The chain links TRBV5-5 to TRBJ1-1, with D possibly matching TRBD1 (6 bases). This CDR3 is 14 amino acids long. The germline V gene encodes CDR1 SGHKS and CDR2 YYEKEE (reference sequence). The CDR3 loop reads CAGSLVQGRSETFF. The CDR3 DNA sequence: TGTGCCGGCAGCTTGGTGCAGGGGAGGTCGGAGACTTTCTTT.

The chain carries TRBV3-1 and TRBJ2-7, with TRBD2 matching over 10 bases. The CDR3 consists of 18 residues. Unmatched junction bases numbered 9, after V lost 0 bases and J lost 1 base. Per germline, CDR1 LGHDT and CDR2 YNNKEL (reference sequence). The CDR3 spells CASSQELERGGSSYEQYF. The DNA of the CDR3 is TGTGCCAGCAGCCAAGAGCTGGAGCGGGGGGGATCGTCCTACGAGCAGTACTTC.

In DNA, the CDR3 is TGTGCCATCAGTGATAGCGGGGGGGAGTACAATGAGCAGTTCTTC. Its protein product is CAISDSGGEYNEQFF. The chain couples TRBV10-3 to TRBJ2-1; 11 nucleotides agree with TRBD2. The V gene end was trimmed by 3 bases and the J gene end by 4 bases; junction bases not matched to a gene: 2. This CDR3 spans 15 amino acids. Germline-derived CDR1 and CDR2 are ENHRY and SYGVKD.

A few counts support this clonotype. CDR3 DNA: TGTGCCAGCAGCCTCTCCCCAGCGGGGGCGAACTATGGCTACACCTTC. Translation gives CASSLSPAGANYGYTF. The rearrangement joins TRBV7-8 to TRBJ1-2, with a tentative D call TRBD1 (6 bases). The CDR3 totals 16 residues. Germline CDR1 and CDR2: SGHVS and FQNEAQ. The V end was cut by 5 bases, the J end by 2 bases, with 18 bases between.

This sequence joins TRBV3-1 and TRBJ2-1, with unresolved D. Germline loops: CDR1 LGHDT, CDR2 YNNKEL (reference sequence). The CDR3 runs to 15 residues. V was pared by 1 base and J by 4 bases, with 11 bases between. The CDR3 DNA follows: TGTGCCAGCAGCCAAGCCTTCTCCCTTTACAATGAGCAGTTCTTC. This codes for CASSQAFSLYNEQFF.